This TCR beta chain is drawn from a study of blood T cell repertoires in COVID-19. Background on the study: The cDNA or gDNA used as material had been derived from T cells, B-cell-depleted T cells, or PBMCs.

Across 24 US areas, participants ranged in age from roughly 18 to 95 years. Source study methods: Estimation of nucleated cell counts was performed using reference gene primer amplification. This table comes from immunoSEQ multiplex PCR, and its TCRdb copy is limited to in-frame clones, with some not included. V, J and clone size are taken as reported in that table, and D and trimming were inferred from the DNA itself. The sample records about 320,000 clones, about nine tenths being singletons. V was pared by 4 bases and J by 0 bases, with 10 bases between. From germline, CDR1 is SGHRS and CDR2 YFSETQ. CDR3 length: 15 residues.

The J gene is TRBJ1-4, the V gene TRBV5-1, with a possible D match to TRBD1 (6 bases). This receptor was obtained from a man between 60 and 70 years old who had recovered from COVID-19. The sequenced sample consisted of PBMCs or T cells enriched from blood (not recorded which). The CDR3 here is CASSTDRTTNEKLFF. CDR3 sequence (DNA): TGCGCCAGCAGCACAGACAGGACAACTAATGAAAAACTGTTTTTT.